This T cell receptor (beta chain) is drawn from a study of T-cell reconstitution after alpha-beta-depleted transplantation in children. The V and J ends lost 2 bases and 4 bases, in that order; junction bases with no gene match: 8. The CDR3 sequence is 15 residues long. Germline V gene sequence: CDR1 MNHEY, CDR2 SVGEGT. Unique molecular identifiers were incorporated when the TCRbeta library was constructed. Using its own MiXCR run on the PCR reads, TCRdb lists one record per CDR3 protein. The sample contains some 600,000 distinct CDR3 sequences, around 13% of which appear only once. Broader study findings: Reported findings indicate that, about two months after transplant, alpha-beta T cells came from several hundred expanded clones, which were derived from non-depleted graft cells. One year post-transplant, T-cell counts and diversity were largely derived from T cells produced anew.

This clonotype was counted at least ten times. What it binds is not known. This receptor was obtained from a male patient younger than 18 who had a stem cell transplant for acute myeloid leukemia, so the T cells may come from the graft donor. Sample: PBMCs, mostly from graft donor cells, taken 360 days after TCRalphabeta/CD19-depleted stem cell transplant. The rearrangement links TRBV6-2 or TRBV6-3 to TRBJ2-7, with 7 bases aligning to TRBD2. The CDR3 nucleotides read TGTGCCAGCAGTTACGGGGCGGGAGAAAGGTACGAGCAGTACTTC. Translating it yields CASSYGAGERYEQYF.